The 9 T cell receptor beta chains presented below share a single source sample, sequenced in a study of long-term antiretroviral therapy in people with HIV. A v3.0 immunoSEQ assay was performed at survey level. TCRdb's copy holds only in-frame clones and misses some; the assay was immunoSEQ multiplex PCR. The table includes over 25,000 clones, more than 75% detected once. Source: unsorted PBMCs, taken 0.5 years after starting antiretroviral therapy. The receptors were gathered from a young woman with HIV.

This rearrangement joins TRBV19 to TRBJ1-1; D ambiguous. V lost 6 bases to trimming and J lost 11 bases, with 13 bases between them. Germline loops: CDR1 LNHDA, CDR2 SQIVND (reference sequence). CDR3 length: 11 amino acids. CDR3: CASSTIRGAFF. The CDR3 DNA reads as TGTGCCAGTAGCACAATCCGAGGGGCTTTCTTT. Supplemented by reference TRBV19 and TRBJ1-1, the full variable domain reads DGGITQSPKYLFRKEGQNVTLSCEQNLNHDAMYWYRQDPGQGLRLIYYSQIVNDFQKGDIAEGYSVSREKKESFPLTVTSAQKNPTAFYLCASSTIRGAFFGQGTRLTVV.

V and J are TRBV5-1 and TRBJ1-1; tentative D call: TRBD1 (6 bases). V lost 4 bases and J lost 0, with 13 bases in between. The CDR3 extends over 15 amino acids. The germline V gene has CDR1 SGHRS and CDR2 YFSETQ. CDR3 sequence reads: CASSPRRGVNTEAFF. The CDR3 nucleotides are TGCGCCAGCAGCCCACGCAGGGGCGTGAACACTGAAGCTTTCTTT.

V is TRBV2 and J is TRBJ2-7; TRBD2 is a possible D gene (5 bases). The germline V gene encodes CDR1 SNHLY and CDR2 FYNNEI. The germline V and J ends were trimmed by 0 bases and 0 bases, with 6 bases remaining between them. CDR3 length: 14 residues. The CDR3 coding sequence is TGTGCCAGCAGTGAAGCCGGGATCTCCTACGAGCAGTACTTC. Protein sequence: CASSEAGISYEQYF. Supplemented by reference TRBV2 and TRBJ2-7, the full variable domain reads EPEVTQTPSHQVTQMGQEVILRCVPISNHLYFYWYRQILGQKVEFLVSFYNNEISEKSEIFDDQFSVERPDGSNFTLKIRSTKLEDSAMYFCASSEAGISYEQYFGPGTRLTVT.

This chain links TRBV7-2 with TRBJ1-4; tentatively, D is TRBD1 (5 bases). This CDR3 comprises 16 residues. Trimming cost V 1 base and J 0 bases, with 9 bases left between them. Looked up from germline, CDR1 is SGHTA and CDR2 is FQGNSA. CDR3 residues: CASSLVGDATNEKLFF. CDR3 in DNA: TGTGCCAGCAGCTTAGTGGGGGACGCAACTAATGAAAAACTGTTTTTT.

The sample holds a few counts of this clone. The CDR3 nucleotides read TGTGCCAGCAGACCAGGACAGGGCTTCTATGGCTACACCTTC. Translated: CASRPGQGFYGYTF. V and J are TRBV6-1 and TRBJ1-2; TRBD1 aligns across 8 bases. J lost 4 bases, V lost 6 bases, and 7 bases had no gene match. Looked up from germline, CDR1 is MNHNS and CDR2 is SASEGT. The CDR3 has 14 residues.

V and J are TRBV18 and TRBJ2-5; D is uncertain. Germline V gene lookup returns CDR1 KGHSH and CDR2 LQKENI. V was cut by 4 bases and J by 1 base, with 10 bases left in between. This CDR3 has 14 amino acids. The CDR3 DNA sequence: TGTGCCAGCTCACTAAGACGGAGCCAAGAGACCCAGTACTTC. As protein: CASSLRRSQETQYF.

The rearrangement links TRBV29-1 to TRBJ2-5; possible D gene TRBD2, 6 bases. Germline V gene sequence: CDR1 SQVTM, CDR2 ANQGSEA. V shed 7 bases and J shed 7 bases, with 16 bases lying between them. The CDR3 has 12 amino acids. The CDR3, as DNA: TGCAGCGCCGGGAGTACTGACGGGACCCAGTACTTC. The encoded protein is CSAGSTDGTQYF.

This clone rates as medium-sized. The DNA for the CDR3 is TGTGCCAGCAGTACTGGACAACATAATGAAAAACTGTTTTTT. Protein sequence: CASSTGQHNEKLFF. The genes are TRBV6-5 and TRBJ1-4; D is perhaps TRBD1 (5 bases). Trimming took off 5 bases at V and 4 bases at J, with 11 bases between the two ends. Germline V CDR1 and CDR2: MNHEY, SVGAGI. The CDR3 covers 14 residues.

This chain links TRBV9 with TRBJ1-3; the D is unclear. The germline CDR1 and CDR2 sequences are SGDLS and YYNGEE. V lost 2 bases and J lost 6, with 9 bases in between. The CDR3 spans 13 residues. CDR3 sequence (DNA): TGTGCCAGCAGCGTCCGGGATGAAAACACCATATATTTT. This encodes CASSVRDENTIYF.